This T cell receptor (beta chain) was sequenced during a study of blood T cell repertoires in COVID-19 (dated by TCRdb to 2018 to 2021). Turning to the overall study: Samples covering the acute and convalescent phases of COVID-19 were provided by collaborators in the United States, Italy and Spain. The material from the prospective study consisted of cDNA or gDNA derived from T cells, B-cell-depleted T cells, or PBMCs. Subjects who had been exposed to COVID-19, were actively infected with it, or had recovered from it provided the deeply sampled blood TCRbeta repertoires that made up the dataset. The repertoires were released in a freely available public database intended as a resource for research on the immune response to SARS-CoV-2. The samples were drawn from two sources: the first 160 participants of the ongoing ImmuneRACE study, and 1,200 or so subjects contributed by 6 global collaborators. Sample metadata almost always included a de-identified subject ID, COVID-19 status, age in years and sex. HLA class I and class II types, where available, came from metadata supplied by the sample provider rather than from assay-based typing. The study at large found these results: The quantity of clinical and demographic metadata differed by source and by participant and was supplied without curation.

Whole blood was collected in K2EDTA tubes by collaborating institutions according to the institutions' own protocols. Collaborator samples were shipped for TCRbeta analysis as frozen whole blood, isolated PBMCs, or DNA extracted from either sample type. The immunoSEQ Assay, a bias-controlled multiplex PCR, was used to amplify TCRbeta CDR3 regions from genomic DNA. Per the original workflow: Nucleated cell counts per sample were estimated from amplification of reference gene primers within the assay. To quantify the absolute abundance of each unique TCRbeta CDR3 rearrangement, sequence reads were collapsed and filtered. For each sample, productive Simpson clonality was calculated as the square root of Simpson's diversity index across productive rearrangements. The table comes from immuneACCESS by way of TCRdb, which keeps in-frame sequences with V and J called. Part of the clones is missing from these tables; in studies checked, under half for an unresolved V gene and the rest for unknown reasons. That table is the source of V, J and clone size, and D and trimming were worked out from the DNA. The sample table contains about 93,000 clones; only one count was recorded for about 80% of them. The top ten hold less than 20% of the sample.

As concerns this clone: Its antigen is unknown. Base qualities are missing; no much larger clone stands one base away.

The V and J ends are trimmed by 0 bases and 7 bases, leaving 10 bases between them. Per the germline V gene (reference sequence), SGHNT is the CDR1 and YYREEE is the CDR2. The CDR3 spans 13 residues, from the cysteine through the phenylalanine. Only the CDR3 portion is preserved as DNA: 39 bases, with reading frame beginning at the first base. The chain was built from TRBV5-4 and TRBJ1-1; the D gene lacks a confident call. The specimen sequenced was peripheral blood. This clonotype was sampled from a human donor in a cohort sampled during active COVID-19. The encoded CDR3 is CASSLEAGLEAFF. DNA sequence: TGTGCCAGCAGCTTGGAGGCAGGCCTTGAAGCTTTCTTT.